This TCR beta chain was recovered during a study of molecular identifiers for immune sequencing clone quantification. As regards this clonotype: Its antigen is unknown.

Between roughly 20,000 and 1,100,000 sorted cells, with 10%, 30% or 50% RNA, yielded naive CD8 libraries. CDR3 length: 13 amino acids. CDR1 and CDR2 (germline): LGHNT, FRNRAP. The germline V and J ends were trimmed by 6 bases and 4 bases, with 10 bases remaining between them. TCRdb itself ran the PCR reads through MiXCR, one entry per CDR3 protein. There are about 500,000 distinct CDR3 sequences in the sample; 20% to 25% occur only once, and 0.65% to 0.95% lies in the top ten. The study, taken as a whole, reports: Spiked-in Jurkat TCR RNA corresponding to one cell was reported as detectable against approximately 900,000 naive cells.

The sequence was obtained from a human donor in good health. Some libraries in this study had Jurkat cell RNA spiked in. Sequencing was done on a sample of naive CD8+ T cells from blood, with Jurkat cell RNA spiked in. The subset: FACS-sorted CD8+CD4-CCR7+CD45RA+ naive T cells. This rearrangement joins TRBV12-5 to TRBJ2-1, with D possibly being TRBD1 (6 bases). CDR3 in DNA: TGTGCTAGTGGAGGCAGGGGATACAATGAGCAGTTCTTC. Its translation: CASGGRGYNEQFF.